The rows below give T cell receptor beta chains drawn from one sample of a study of regulatory T cells in long-lasting Graves disease. TCRdb called the multiplex PCR reads again in MiXCR, with one record for every CDR3 protein. The data contain 550,000 to 600,000 distinct CDR3 sequences, around 16% of them singletons. These sequences were also reported in another study, on T cells in Graves' hyperthyroidism and ophthalmopathy.

This specimen consisted of peripheral blood mononuclear cells (PBMCs), obtained at new diagnosis, from a patient treated with antithyroid drugs. All receptors come from a man in his late teens or twenties with Graves disease. Each CDR3 is given with its conserved first and last residue. The D gene is left open where the match is weak. Size is omitted from some rows. Given values are once, few, many or a class for expanded clones.

d_call,clone_size,j_call,v_call,cdr3_aa,cdr3_nt
NA,few,TRBJ2-1,TRBV10-3,CAISPSQGEQFF,TGTGCCATCAGCCCTAGTCAGGGTGAGCAGTTCTTC
NA,NA,TRBJ1-6,TRBV30,CAWGVTDKIYSPLHF,TGTGCCTGGGGTGTTACCGACAAGATCTATTCACCCCTCCACTTT
NA,many,TRBJ2-1,TRBV29-1,CSVDLAALEGDEQFF,TGCAGCGTTGATCTAGCAGCTCTGGAGGGGGATGAGCAGTTCTTC
NA,many,TRBJ2-7,TRBV2,CASSFTRDTYEQYF,TGTGCCAGCAGTTTTACCCGGGACACCTACGAGCAGTACTTC
TRBD1,NA,TRBJ1-1,TRBV3-1,CASSQGGQIMSTEAFF,TGTGCCAGCAGCCAAGGGGGACAGATTATGAGCACTGAAGCTTTCTTT
NA,NA,TRBJ1-1,TRBV3-1,CASRSDRRPFEAFF,TGTGCCAGCAGGTCGGACAGACGGCCTTTTGAAGCTTTCTTT
NA,many,TRBJ1-2,TRBV6-1,CASSRTVNYGYTF,TGTGCCAGCAGTCGGACAGTAAACTATGGCTACACCTTC
NA,many,TRBJ2-1,TRBV5-1,CASSSQGSYNEQFF,TGTGCCAGCAGCTCACAGGGTTCCTACAATGAGCAGTTCTTC
TRBD2,many,TRBJ2-3,TRBV7-2,CASSMLAGRTDTQYF,TGTGCCAGCAGCATGTTAGCGGGAAGGACAGATACGCAGTATTTT
NA,NA,TRBJ1-2,TRBV3-1,CASSHLALTLTGYYGYTF,TGTGCCAGCAGCCATTTGGCCCTGACCCTGACGGGGTACTATGGCTACACCTTC
TRBD2,few,TRBJ2-7,TRBV7-8,CASSLGGLAENYEQYF,TGTGCCAGCAGCTTAGGGGGACTAGCGGAGAACTACGAGCAGTACTTC
TRBD2,many,TRBJ2-1,TRBV20-1,CSAPPIGGDEQFF,TGCAGTGCGCCACCCATTGGGGGGGATGAGCAGTTCTTC
NA,few,TRBJ1-1,TRBV30,CAWSQDRDTEAFF,TGTGCCTGGAGCCAGGACAGAGACACTGAAGCTTTCTTT
NA,few,TRBJ2-4,TRBV7-9,CASTHFDAKNIQYF,TGTGCCAGCACACATTTCGACGCCAAAAACATTCAGTACTTC
TRBD2,many,TRBJ2-7,TRBV13,CASSLGAGATYEQYF,TGTGCCAGCAGCTTAGGAGCGGGAGCGACCTACGAGCAGTACTTC
NA,many,TRBJ2-7,TRBV6-5,CASSSGWGTYEQYF,TGTGCCAGCAGTTCGGGATGGGGGACCTACGAGCAGTACTTC
TRBD2,many,TRBJ2-3,TRBV10-3,CAIALTSGSTDTQYF,TGTGCCATCGCCCTGACTAGCGGGAGCACAGATACGCAGTATTTT
NA,few,TRBJ2-5,TRBV20-1,CSARARGYGRETQYF,TGCAGTGCTAGAGCAAGAGGGTACGGCAGGGAGACCCAGTACTTC
TRBD2,many,TRBJ2-3,TRBV5-1,CASSPRTSGSTDTQYF,TGTGCCAGCAGCCCACGGACTAGCGGGAGCACAGATACGCAGTATTTT
NA,few,TRBJ1-6,TRBV20-1,CSAREQGGSPLHF,TGCAGTGCTAGAGAACAGGGTGGTTCACCCCTCCACTTT
TRBD1,NA,TRBJ2-1,TRBV11-2,CASRSGGWNEQFF,TGTGCCAGTAGGTCAGGGGGTTGGAATGAGCAGTTCTTC
NA,NA,TRBJ2-1,TRBV3-1,CASSQDPPTGYNEQFF,TGTGCCAGCAGCCAAGATCCCCCCACAGGCTACAATGAGCAGTTCTTC
NA,few,TRBJ2-7,TRBV7-9,CASQWGRSNEQYF,TGTGCCAGCCAGTGGGGCAGATCTAACGAGCAGTACTTC
TRBD2,few,TRBJ2-7,TRBV6-9,CASSLKREPYEQYF,TGTGCCAGCAGTTTGAAGCGGGAGCCCTACGAGCAGTACTTC
NA,many,TRBJ2-3,TRBV27,CASRLGYTQYF,TGTGCCAGCAGGCTAGGGTATACGCAGTATTTT
NA,many,TRBJ2-1,TRBV11-2,CASSLVPGVSYNEQFF,TGTGCCAGCAGCTTAGTCCCAGGTGTCTCCTACAATGAGCAGTTCTTC
NA,NA,TRBJ1-1,TRBV6-1,CASSIAPGATEAFF,TGTGCCAGCAGTATTGCCCCGGGGGCCACTGAAGCTTTCTTT
TRBD2,few,TRBJ2-1,TRBV5-1,CASSPGGSGLAGGLSFF,TGTGCCAGCAGCCCTGGTGGGTCAGGACTAGCGGGAGGGTTATCGTTCTTC
TRBD1,NA,TRBJ1-1,TRBV7-3,CASSPGQGRAEAFF,TGTGCCAGCAGCCCTGGACAGGGGAGGGCTGAAGCTTTCTTT
NA,many,TRBJ2-7,TRBV6-2/TRBV6-3,CASSYSGRLYEQYF,TGTGCCAGCAGTTACTCGGGACGGCTATACGAGCAGTACTTC
NA,few,TRBJ1-5,TRBV6-1,CASMRKNQPQHF,TGTGCCAGTATGAGAAAAAATCAGCCCCAGCATTTT
TRBD2,NA,TRBJ2-3,TRBV14,CASSQGTSGSGDTQYF,TGTGCCAGCAGCCAAGGAACTAGCGGGAGTGGTGATACGCAGTATTTT
TRBD2,many,TRBJ2-1,TRBV2,CASSEAGASGVDNEQFF,TGTGCCAGCAGTGAAGCGGGGGCTAGCGGGGTAGACAATGAGCAGTTCTTC
NA,NA,TRBJ2-2,TRBV5-4,CASSLGAANTGELFF,TGTGCCAGCAGCTTGGGGGCCGCGAACACCGGGGAGCTGTTTTTT
NA,NA,TRBJ1-4,TRBV7-2,CASSLPGAGSEKLFF,TGTGCCAGCAGCCTCCCCGGGGCAGGAAGTGAAAAACTGTTTTTT
TRBD1,few,TRBJ2-5,TRBV10-3,CAISRQGAGETQYF,TGTGCCATCAGTCGACAGGGGGCCGGAGAGACCCAGTACTTC
TRBD2,few,TRBJ2-1,TRBV9,CASSISGSAYNEQFF,TGTGCCAGCAGCATTAGCGGGAGTGCCTACAATGAGCAGTTCTTC
TRBD2,NA,TRBJ2-1,TRBV20-1,CSARGPSGNEQFF,TGCAGTGCTAGAGGTCCTAGCGGGAATGAGCAGTTCTTC
NA,few,TRBJ2-7,TRBV30,CAWKDSYEQYF,TGTGCCTGGAAAGACAGCTACGAGCAGTACTTC
TRBD1,NA,TRBJ1-1,TRBV20-1,CSTLGQPNTEAFF,TGCAGTACTTTGGGACAGCCTAACACTGAAGCTTTCTTT
NA,few,TRBJ1-3,TRBV30,CAWSVDSGSRFGGNTIYF,TGTGCCTGGAGTGTCGACAGCGGCAGCCGTTTCGGTGGAAACACCATATATTTT
NA,NA,TRBJ2-1,TRBV7-9,CASSPLRSDAGQSYNEQFF,TGTGCCAGCAGCCCGTTGCGATCTGATGCGGGACAGTCTTACAATGAGCAGTTCTTC
NA,many,TRBJ2-1,TRBV6-5,CASSYPTEYNEQFF,TGTGCCAGCAGTTACCCCACGGAGTACAATGAGCAGTTCTTC